The clone carrying this T cell receptor beta chain was observed a handful of times. What it binds is unknown. This entry comes from a study of vaccination and CD4 T cells after COVID-19. Study in general: Control wells got either CEFX epitopes, HIV-1 Nef peptides, or no peptide at all.

Germline V CDR1 and CDR2: MNHEY, SVGEGT. This CDR3 has 15 residues. V dropped 6 bases and J dropped 2 bases, with 14 bases sitting between them. Described treatment: roughly 10-day PBMC culture with coronavirus spike peptide pools or control peptides (ViraFEST assay). At the Johns Hopkins FTIC core, DNA taken from cultured CD4+ T cells was sequenced by way of the Oncomine TCR Beta short-read assay. TCRdb reprocessed the PCR reads via MiXCR and lists one record per CDR3 protein. This sample carries approximately 15,000 distinct CDR3 sequences, about 53% of them seen once, and the ten largest clones take about 4.2%.

This chain connects TRBV6-2 or TRBV6-3 to TRBJ1-5; D uncertain. The source is a human donor who had recovered from COVID-19. The source was CD4+ T cells from blood, cultured in vitro, collected before SARS-CoV-2 vaccination. The CDR3 is CASREEGRGNQPQHF. CDR3 DNA: TGTGCCAGCAGGGAAGAGGGCCGGGGCAATCAGCCCCAGCATTTT.